Following are 32 T cell receptor beta chains from one sample sequenced in a study of cytomegalovirus exposure and HLA in healthy donors. The PCR had 60 Vbeta and 13 Jbeta primers. TCRdb keeps only in-frame clones here, not all; method: immunoSEQ multiplex PCR. The repertoire holds some 200,000 clones, with about four fifths as singletons. The sequencing input was PBMCs. Receptors originate from a girl under 18 in good health and CMV-seropositive.

The sample holds one count of this clone. This chain links TRBV10-1 with TRBJ2-1, with 8 nucleotides matching TRBD1. The junction had 12 bases not matched to a gene; V was cut back by 4 bases and J by 4 bases. CDR1 and CDR2 (germline): WNHNN, SYGVQD (reference sequence). This CDR3 has 17 amino acids. As DNA, the CDR3 is TGCGCCAGCAGTGTCGGACAGGGCAAGGCTACTTACAATGAGCAGTTCTTC. Residues: CASSVGQGKATYNEQFF.

The chain carries TRBV5-1 and TRBJ1-1; D not certain. CDR3 size: 18 residues. V gave up 4 bases and J gave up 1 base, with 23 bases separating them. Per the germline V gene, CDR1 is SGHRS and CDR2 is YFSETQ. CDR3 bases: TGCGCCAGCAGCCCAAAGGCCGGGGAAGGAGGATGGAACACTGAAGCTTTCTTT. Amino acid sequence: CASSPKAGEGGWNTEAFF. The full variable domain, completed using reference TRBV5-1 and TRBJ1-1, is KAGVTQTPRYLIKTRGQQVTLSCSPISGHRSVSWYQQTPGQGLQFLFEYFSETQRNKGNFPGRFSGRQFSNSRSEMNVSTLELGDSALYLCASSPKAGEGGWNTEAFFGQGTRLTVV.

V and J are TRBV4-1 and TRBJ1-6; the match to TRBD1 covers 7 bases. The ends lost 3 bases at V and 10 bases at J; junction bases unmatched: 12. This CDR3 has 16 amino acids. Germline-derived CDR1 and CDR2 are MGHRA and YSYEKL. The CDR3 loop reads CASSQETGPRRSPLHF. The CDR3, as DNA: TGCGCCAGCAGCCAGGAGACAGGGCCTCGACGGTCACCCCTCCACTTT.

The chain is built from TRBV7-2 and TRBJ2-5; 10 bases agree with TRBD1. Germline trimming cut 5 bases from V and 14 bases from J; bases unmatched to any gene: 17. The CDR3 covers 15 residues. Germline CDR1 reads SGHTA; CDR2 reads FQGNSA. The CDR3 nucleotides read TGTGCCAGCAGCCCGCTTATCCGGGACAGGGGCCCTCCCTACTTC. It yields the protein CASSPLIRDRGPPYF.

The V gene is TRBV27, the J gene TRBJ1-2, with a possible D match to TRBD1 (5 bases). This CDR3 contains 15 residues. The V gene lost 0 bases and the J gene lost 2 bases, with 10 bases spanning the gap. Germline CDR1 is MNHEY and CDR2 is SMNVEV (reference sequence). CDR3 nucleotide sequence: TGTGCCAGCAGTTTATCGGGGACTTACAACTATGGCTACACCTTC. It specifies CASSLSGTYNYGYTF.

The chain joins TRBV7-6 to TRBJ2-7; D remains unclear. The CDR3 totals 13 residues. Germline V gives CDR1 SGHVS, CDR2 FNYEAQ. V lost 2 bases to trimming and J lost 1 base, with 6 bases between them. Here the CDR3 DNA reads TGTGCCAGCAGCTTAAGCCGATCCTACGAGCAGTACTTC. Translation gives CASSLSRSYEQYF. The variable domain in full, completed from reference TRBV7-6 and TRBJ2-7, reads GAGVSQSPRYKVTKRGQDVALRCDPISGHVSLYWYRQALGQGPEFLTYFNYEAQQDKSGLPNDRFSAERPEGSISTLTIQRTEQRDSAMYRCASSLSRSYEQYFGPGTRLTVT.

The rearrangement links TRBV10-3 to TRBJ2-7; D gene uncertain. The CDR3 has 13 residues. Germline V gene data show CDR1 as ENHRY and CDR2 as SYGVKD. The germline V and J ends were trimmed by 2 bases and 2 bases, with 7 bases remaining between them. The CDR3 sequence is CAISEDLTYEQYF. CDR3 nucleotides: TGTGCCATCAGTGAGGACTTAACCTACGAGCAGTACTTC.

This clone was seen just once. This chain connects TRBV6-5 to TRBJ2-3; the match to TRBD2 covers 7 bases. Per germline, CDR1 MNHEY and CDR2 SVGAGI. The CDR3 runs to 15 residues. J was trimmed by 3 bases and V by 0 bases; bases with no gene match: 3. CDR3 DNA: TGTGCCAGCAGTTACTCGGGGGGGAGGACAGATACGCAGTATTTT. It yields the protein CASSYSGGRTDTQYF.

This chain links TRBV7-9 with TRBJ2-7, with 9 positions matching TRBD1. The CDR3 loop spans 14 amino acids. V was clipped by 6 bases and J by 3 bases; unmatched bases: 6. The V gene's germline CDR1 is SEHNR and CDR2 FQNEAQ (reference sequence). The CDR3 nucleotides read TGTGCCAGCAGGGCCGGGACAGGGTTCTACGAGCAGTACTTC. Translated: CASRAGTGFYEQYF.

The genes are TRBV11-2 and TRBJ1-2; the match to TRBD1 covers 11 bases. The CDR3 sequence is 16 residues long. Germline CDR1 SGHAT, CDR2 FQNNGV. V lost 2 bases and J lost 7; bases outside the gene matches: 9. The CDR3 nucleotides read TGTGCCAGCAGCTTACCTCCAGGACAGGGGGCTTCTGGCTACACCTTC. Translation gives CASSLPPGQGASGYTF.

The rearrangement uses TRBV9 and TRBJ2-7; D remains ambiguous. The CDR3 is 14 residues long. Germline assignment: CDR1 SGDLS and CDR2 YYNGEE. V gave up 7 bases and J gave up 0 bases, with 14 bases separating them. The CDR3 DNA follows: TGTGCCAGCTCCTGGGCATCCGGCTCCTACGAGCAGTACTTC. It codes for CASSWASGSYEQYF.

The V call is TRBV13, the J call TRBJ2-1; 11 bases match TRBD2. The CDR3 length is 15 residues. Germline V gene sequence: CDR1 PRHDT, CDR2 FYEKMQ (reference sequence). V lost 0 bases to trimming and J lost 9 bases; unmatched junction nucleotides: 4. The CDR3 loop reads CASSLGLAGGSEQFF. CDR3 bases: TGTGCCAGCAGCTTAGGTCTAGCGGGGGGCAGTGAGCAGTTCTTC.

V and J are TRBV4-3 and TRBJ2-3, with a tentative D call TRBD2 (5 bases). The germline V gene has CDR1 LGHNA and CDR2 YSLEER. The ends were cut back, 0 bases at V and 7 bases at J, with 8 bases in the middle. The CDR3 length is 13 residues. CDR3 protein: CASSQDAGNTQYF. DNA of the CDR3: TGCGCCAGCAGCCAAGATGCCGGGAATACGCAGTATTTT.

Only a few counts were recorded for this clone. The chain employs TRBV27 and TRBJ2-5, with TRBD1 as a possible D gene (6 bases). The J call may be mistaken, given a closer DNA end match to TRBJ2-7. Per germline, CDR1 MNHEY and CDR2 SMNVEV (reference sequence). The CDR3 loop spans 17 amino acids. CDR3 nucleotides: TGTGCCAGCAGTCTGTCGGACAGTCAAAAACTTCGGGGCGAGCAGTACTTC. Its protein is CASSLSDSQKLRGEQYF.

The genes are TRBV2 and TRBJ2-2, with D possibly matching TRBD1 (6 bases). This CDR3 has 14 amino acids. With 3 bases removed from V and 4 bases from J, the gap between germline ends came to 9 bases. CDR1 is SNHLY, CDR2 FYNNEI, per germline. CDR3 sequence: CASSDSGATGELFF. The CDR3 DNA is TGTGCCAGCAGTGATTCAGGGGCCACCGGGGAGCTGTTTTTT.

This clone has more than one count but fewer than ten. The chain joins TRBV2 to TRBJ2-1; 11 bases are a match to TRBD1. From germline, CDR1 is SNHLY and CDR2 FYNNEI. V trimming: 8 bases; J trimming: 9 bases; junction bases outside the gene matches: 9. The CDR3 extends over 14 amino acids. Here the CDR3 reads CASSGQGALGEQFF. CDR3 sequence (DNA): TGTGCCAGCTCCGGACAGGGGGCGCTGGGTGAGCAGTTCTTC. Supplemented by reference TRBV2 and TRBJ2-1, the full variable domain reads EPEVTQTPSHQVTQMGQEVILRCVPISNHLYFYWYRQILGQKVEFLVSFYNNEISEKSEIFDDQFSVERPDGSNFTLKIRSTKLEDSAMYFCASSGQGALGEQFFGPGTRLTVL.

V usage is TRBV10-3 and J usage is TRBJ1-2; D is possibly TRBD1 (5 bases). The germline CDR1 and CDR2 sequences are ENHRY and SYGVKD. The CDR3 is made up of 14 amino acids. V was pared by 3 bases and J by 3 bases, with 11 bases between. CDR3 nucleotides: TGTGCCATCAGTGAACGGGGGGGGGACTATGGCTACACCTTC. Translating gives CAISERGGDYGYTF.

This chain connects TRBV27 to TRBJ1-6, with D uncertain. V was clipped by 2 bases and J by 5 bases, with 7 bases between them. Germline-derived CDR1 and CDR2 are MNHEY and SMNVEV (reference sequence). This CDR3 is 14 amino acids long. CDR3 sequence: CASSLEGDNSPLHF. DNA for the CDR3: TGTGCCAGCAGTTTAGAGGGCGATAATTCACCCCTCCACTTT.

V and J are TRBV27 and TRBJ1-1, with D unclear. This CDR3 spans 13 amino acids. Per germline, CDR1 MNHEY and CDR2 SMNVEV (reference sequence). V was clipped by 2 bases and J by 6 bases, with 10 bases between them. The CDR3 DNA is TGTGCCAGCAGTTTAATAGGAGGGCCTGAAGCTTTCTTT. Its translation: CASSLIGGPEAFF.

The CDR3 DNA follows: TGTGCCAGTAGTATAGGAGCAAGCGGGGGAGATACGCAGTATTTT. Amino acids: CASSIGASGGDTQYF. This sequence joins TRBV19 and TRBJ2-3, with 8 nucleotides matching TRBD2. CDR1 is LNHDA, CDR2 SQIVND, per germline (reference sequence). J gave up 5 bases and V 1 base, and 5 bases lay outside the gene matches. This CDR3 has 15 amino acids.

J is TRBJ1-2 and V is TRBV19; tentative D call: TRBD1 (5 bases). The CDR3 has 15 amino acids. Deletions cut 6 bases from V and 4 bases from J, with 18 bases between. Germline V gene lookup returns CDR1 LNHDA and CDR2 SQIVND (reference sequence). Written as DNA, the CDR3 is TGTGCCAGTAGCGAGGAAGGGGCCGTATTCTATGGCTACACCTTC. Amino acids: CASSEEGAVFYGYTF.

The chain joins TRBV5-1 to TRBJ2-1, with 7 bases identical to TRBD2. CDR3 length equals 15 residues. In germline, CDR1 is SGHRS, CDR2 YFSETQ. V was pared by 2 bases and J by 7 bases, with 9 bases of the junction left unmatched. CDR3 sequence reads: CASSFWTSDLNEQFF. The CDR3 bases are TGCGCCAGCAGCTTTTGGACTAGTGACCTTAATGAGCAGTTCTTC.

This clone was observed a single time. This sequence joins TRBV10-3 and TRBJ1-5, with D possibly TRBD1 on 5 matching bases. Trimming stripped 0 bases from V and 0 bases from J, with 9 bases between. Germline V gives CDR1 ENHRY, CDR2 SYGVKD. The CDR3 totals 16 residues. CDR3 nucleotide sequence: TGTGCCATCAGTGAGTCGGGACTTTATAGCAATCAGCCCCAGCATTTT. The encoded protein is CAISESGLYSNQPQHF.

This rearrangement joins TRBV7-2 to TRBJ1-1, with TRBD1 matching over 7 bases. This CDR3 is built from 14 residues. J lost 4 bases, V lost 5 bases, and 7 bases had no gene match. Germline assignment: CDR1 SGHTA and CDR2 FQGNSA. CDR3 nucleotide sequence: TGTGCCAGCAGCCGGGGCAGGGGGTCCACTGAAGCTTTCTTT. The encoded protein is CASSRGRGSTEAFF.

V usage is TRBV2 and J usage is TRBJ1-6; possible D gene TRBD1, 6 bases. V was shortened by 1 base and J by 2 bases, with 9 bases between the two germline ends. The CDR3 runs 16 residues. Germline CDR1 is SNHLY and CDR2 is FYNNEI. CDR3 coding DNA: TGTGCCAGCAGTGAAGAGGCAGGGGCCTATAATTCACCCCTCCACTTT. It encodes CASSEEAGAYNSPLHF.

The chain uses TRBV19 and TRBJ2-1, with D possibly matching TRBD1 (6 bases). Trimming removed 3 bases from V and 9 bases from J, with 21 bases in between. The CDR3 contains 16 residues. Germline V CDR1 and CDR2: LNHDA, SQIVND (reference sequence). CDR3 residues: CASSIPIGAGDREQFF. CDR3 nucleotides: TGTGCCAGTAGTATTCCGATTGGGGCAGGGGACCGTGAGCAGTTCTTC.

The rearrangement uses TRBV30 and TRBJ2-7; TRBD1 agrees at 7 bases. This CDR3 region has 16 residues. Germline CDR1 GTSNPN, CDR2 SVGIG (reference sequence). Trimming cost V 1 base and J 1 base; bases outside gene matches: 10. For the CDR3, the DNA is TGTGCCTGGAGTGACATCCGGGACAGCTTTTCCTACGAGCAGTACTTC. This translates into CAWSDIRDSFSYEQYF.

V gene TRBV10-1 combines with J gene TRBJ1-2, with D hard to call. This CDR3 spans 13 amino acids. The germline gives CDR1 WNHNN, CDR2 SYGVQD (reference sequence). V shed 3 bases and J shed 1 base, with 6 bases lying between them. The CDR3 bases are TGCGCCAGCAGTGACCGGGATAACTATGGCTACACCTTC. This translates into CASSDRDNYGYTF.

The chain couples TRBV11-2 to TRBJ1-6; 7 bases are shared with TRBD1. Germline CDR1 is SGHAT and CDR2 is FQNNGV. The CDR3 spans 15 residues. After removal of 5 bases from V and 6 bases from J, the junction contained 7 bases not matched to a gene. The CDR3 sequence: CASSPPGQPNSPLHF. The DNA for the CDR3 is TGTGCCAGCAGCCCGCCGGGACAGCCTAATTCACCCCTCCACTTT.

The chain joins TRBV5-4 to TRBJ2-7; D gene unclear. V lost 4 bases to trimming and J lost 4 bases, with 15 bases between them. CDR3 length equals 14 residues. Germline V CDR1 and CDR2: SGHNT, YYREEE (reference sequence). The CDR3: CASSTGGYGYEQYF. The CDR3 DNA sequence: TGTGCCAGCAGCACGGGTGGGTATGGGTACGAGCAGTACTTC.

The V gene is TRBV4-3, the J gene TRBJ2-7; TRBD1 agrees at 8 bases. CDR1 and CDR2 from the germline V gene are LGHNA and YSLEER. With V trimmed by 4 bases and J by 0 bases, 5 bases remained unmatched. The CDR3 totals 15 residues. The CDR3 DNA sequence: TGCGCCAGCAGCCTGGGACAGGTGAGCTCCTACGAGCAGTACTTC. Protein: CASSLGQVSSYEQYF.

The chain is built from TRBV9 and TRBJ2-5, with a weak D call TRBD1 (6 bases). This CDR3 comprises 15 residues. Trimming left V 3 bases short and J 5 bases short, with 17 bases between. Germline V gene sequence: CDR1 SGDLS, CDR2 YYNGEE. This chain's CDR3 is CASSADPMGAETQYF. The CDR3 DNA reads as TGTGCCAGCAGCGCGGACCCCATGGGGGCGGAGACCCAGTACTTC.